The T cell receptor beta chain under discussion was sequenced for a study of T cells in localized non-small cell lung cancer. V was clipped by 6 bases and J by 1 base; unmatched bases: 0. This CDR3 has 14 residues. Looked up from germline, CDR1 is MGHRA and CDR2 is YSYEKL. Data came from immunoSEQ multiplex PCR; TCRdb stores just in-frame clones and leaves some out. The data contain about 48,000 clones, around three quarters of them seen just once; the ten biggest clones take up around 16%. This receptor was taken from a man aged 35-75 years with stage I squamous cell lung carcinoma. This chain uses TRBV4-1 with TRBJ1-4; 9 bases map to TRBD1. The source was peripheral blood, collected before any cancer treatment. The CDR3 sequence is CASRGQGTNEKLFF. In nucleotides, the CDR3 is TGCGCCAGCAGGGGACAGGGAACTAATGAAAAACTGTTTTTT.